The rows below give T cell receptor beta chains drawn from one sample of a study of CD8 T cells in Susac syndrome. TCRdb used MiXCR to reprocess the immunoSEQ multiplex PCR reads, holding one entry per CDR3 protein. The table includes about 150,000 distinct CDR3 sequences, about 91% detected once. Material: CD4+ T cells from PBMCs. These receptor sequences come from a human donor in good health. Both conserved end residues are part of each CDR3. A D gene is named only where the DNA matches it firmly. Clone sizes are given selectively: once, few, many, or a class where the clone is expanded.

NA	TRBV24-1	NA	TRBJ1-5	TGTGCCACCACCGGGGGCAGGGACCAGCCCCAGCATTTT	CATTGGRDQPQHF
NA	TRBV11-2	TRBD2	TRBJ2-3	TGTGCCAGCAGACGCGCCGGGAGCGGGAGCTACGATACGCAGTATTTT	CASRRAGSGSYDTQYF
once	TRBV7-2	TRBD1	TRBJ2-3	TGTGCCTGCGCCGGGACAGGGCGGGCAGATACGCAGTATTTT	CACAGTGRADTQYF
NA	TRBV25-1	NA	TRBJ2-7	TGTGCCAGCAGTGAACCACCGAGCTACTACGAGCAGTACTTC	CASSEPPSYYEQYF
NA	TRBV2	TRBD1	TRBJ2-2	TGTGCCAGCAGTGCGGACAGGCCCTACACCGGGGAGCTGTTTTTT	CASSADRPYTGELFF
NA	TRBV24-1	NA	TRBJ1-5	TGTGCCACCAGTATCCAGGGAACTTATCAGCCCCAGCATTTT	CATSIQGTYQPQHF
NA	TRBV15	NA	TRBJ2-2	TGTGCCACCAGCGGCCAAATTGGAAACACCGGGGAGCTGTTTTTT	CATSGQIGNTGELFF
once	TRBV29-1	NA	TRBJ2-7	TGCAGCGTTGCCGGGGCTACCTTCTACGAGCAGTACTTC	CSVAGATFYEQYF
NA	TRBV6-1	NA	TRBJ1-6	TGTGCCAGCCAAGGCATTACAGGAAATTCACCCCTCCACTTT	CASQGITGNSPLHF
NA	TRBV27	NA	TRBJ1-1	TGTGCCAGCAGCCGTGGGACAACCACTGAAGCTTTCTTT	CASSRGTTTEAFF
NA	TRBV4-3	NA	TRBJ2-1	TGCGCCAGCAGCCATGTCAGCGGGACAGGCCTCTCCTACAATGAGCAGTTCTTC	CASSHVSGTGLSYNEQFF
NA	TRBV20-1	TRBD1	TRBJ1-1	TGCAGTGCCCCTAGACAGGGACGAATGAACACTGAAGCTTTCTTT	CSAPRQGRMNTEAFF
NA	TRBV5-1	NA	TRBJ2-7	TGCGCCAGCAGCTTGAGAGGGGACGGATTCTACGAGCAGTACTTC	CASSLRGDGFYEQYF
NA	TRBV12-3/TRBV12-4	NA	TRBJ1-4	TGTGCCAGCAGCCCGAACCCGGAAAAACTGTTTTTT	CASSPNPEKLFF
NA	TRBV6-2/TRBV6-3	TRBD1	TRBJ2-5	TGTGCCAGCAGTTCCTGGACAGGGGAGCGAGAGACCCAGTACTTC	CASSSWTGERETQYF
NA	TRBV6-5	TRBD2	TRBJ2-1	TGTGCCAGCAGTTACTCTGCGGGGGGGCCCAATGAGCAGTTCTTC	CASSYSAGGPNEQFF
once	TRBV20-1	NA	TRBJ2-5	TGCAGTCCCACAGGCTGGGAGACCCAGTACTTC	CSPTGWETQYF
NA	TRBV4-1	NA	TRBJ2-5	TGCGCCAGCAGCTGGGCCCTTTTGGAGACCCAGTACTTC	CASSWALLETQYF
few	TRBV4-1	TRBD1	TRBJ1-4	TGCGCCAGCAGCCAGGGGGGACAGGGGTCAACTAATGAAAAACTGTTTTTT	CASSQGGQGSTNEKLFF
NA	TRBV5-1	NA	TRBJ2-5	TGCGCCAGCGAGACAGGGAGGTCACAAGAGACCCAGTACTTC	CASETGRSQETQYF
NA	TRBV18	NA	TRBJ2-2	TGTGCCAGCTCACCACAGGGCTCGAACACCGGGGAGCTGTTTTTT	CASSPQGSNTGELFF
NA	TRBV20-1	TRBD1	TRBJ2-7	TGCAGTGCTAGAGAGGGGACAGTGGGCCACTACGAGCAGTACTTC	CSAREGTVGHYEQYF
NA	TRBV7-2	NA	TRBJ2-5	TGTGCCAGCAGCCCGGACTACTGGGGGGAGACCCAGTACTTC	CASSPDYWGETQYF
NA	TRBV5-1	NA	TRBJ2-1	TGCGCCAGCAGACAGGACAGCAACTCCTACAATGAGCAGTTCTTC	CASRQDSNSYNEQFF
once	TRBV7-3	TRBD2	TRBJ2-7	TGTGCCAGCAGCTTAACCACGACCTCGGGGGGGCCGAGGTACTTC	CASSLTTTSGGPRYF
NA	TRBV2	NA	TRBJ2-5	TGTGCCAGCAGTGAACAGGAGACCCAGTACTTC	CASSEQETQYF
NA	TRBV9	TRBD1	TRBJ1-6	TGTGCCAGCAGCGCCGTGGACAGGGGGATTAGTTCACCCCTCCACTTT	CASSAVDRGISSPLHF
NA	TRBV29-1	NA	TRBJ1-1	TGCAGCGTTGTCTCCCAGACTGAAGCTTTCTTT	CSVVSQTEAFF
once	TRBV6-5	NA	TRBJ1-4	TGTGCCAGCAGACAGGGAAGTAATGAAAAACTGTTTTTT	CASRQGSNEKLFF
few	TRBV28	TRBD1	TRBJ2-3	TGTGCCAGCAGTTTAGGGACAGTCACAGATACGCAGTATTTT	CASSLGTVTDTQYF
NA	TRBV7-2	NA	TRBJ1-2	TGTGCCAGCAGCCCCGGCCTCTATATGGGCTATGGCTACACCTTC	CASSPGLYMGYGYTF
NA	TRBV6-1	NA	TRBJ1-2	TGTGCCAGCAGTGGGCCGACAGCCTATGGCTACACCTTC	CASSGPTAYGYTF
NA	TRBV29-1	NA	TRBJ1-5	TGCAGCGTTGGGGATCCTGGCCAGCCCCAGCATTTT	CSVGDPGQPQHF
NA	TRBV28	NA	TRBJ2-5	TGTGCCAGCGGCCCGGCGGAGGTAGAGACCCAGTACTTC	CASGPAEVETQYF
NA	TRBV29-1	TRBD1	TRBJ1-4	TGCAGCGTTGCAAAGGGACAGTATAATGAAAAACTGTTTTTT	CSVAKGQYNEKLFF
once	TRBV28	NA	TRBJ2-1	TGTGCCAGCAGTTCGGGGGTTATCAATGAGCAGTTCTTC	CASSSGVINEQFF
once	TRBV12-3/TRBV12-4	NA	TRBJ2-1	TGTGCCAGCAGTTTACAGATTGGGAATGAGCAGTTCTTC	CASSLQIGNEQFF
NA	TRBV19	TRBD1	TRBJ2-5	TGTGCCACTCAAACAGGGGGAGAGACCCAGTACTTC	CATQTGGETQYF
NA	TRBV4-1	TRBD1	TRBJ2-3	TGCGCCAGCAGCCAAAGACAGGGGACCACAGATACGCAGTATTTT	CASSQRQGTTDTQYF
NA	TRBV6-5	NA	TRBJ2-7	TGTGCCAGCAGTTACCCCAGGGCAGGGCAGTACTTC	CASSYPRAGQYF
NA	TRBV6-5	NA	TRBJ2-3	TGTGCCAGCAGTGCCCCAGGGTCCGATACGCAGTATTTT	CASSAPGSDTQYF
once	TRBV7-9	NA	TRBJ2-2	TGTGCCAGCAGCTACTTAACCGGGGAGCTGTTTTTT	CASSYLTGELFF
NA	TRBV6-5	NA	TRBJ1-3	TGTGCCAGCAGTTACCCAGGGGCCGGAAACACCATATATTTT	CASSYPGAGNTIYF
NA	TRBV20-1	TRBD1	TRBJ2-6	TGCAGTGCAGAGGGACAGAAAACTTCTGGGGCCAACGTCCTGACTTTC	CSAEGQKTSGANVLTF
NA	TRBV10-1	TRBD2	TRBJ2-2	TGCGCCAGCAGCGGTGCGGGGGGGCCTTGGACCGGGGAGCTGTTTTTT	CASSGAGGPWTGELFF
NA	TRBV18	TRBD2	TRBJ2-3	TGTGCCAGCTCACCCGGGACTAGCCTGGCAGATACGCAGTATTTT	CASSPGTSLADTQYF